The rows below give T cell receptor beta chains drawn from one sample of a study of blood T cell repertoires in COVID-19. Sequencing was performed with immunoSEQ multiplex PCR; in TCRdb, only in-frame clones are kept and a portion is missing. The data contain around 450,000 clones, about 89% of them singletons. The sequenced sample was peripheral blood. The receptors were sampled from a woman aged 30 to 39 with acute or convalescent COVID-19. The CDR3 runs from the conserved cysteine through the conserved F or W. Clone size is given for some rows only: seen once, a few or many times, or a class if the clone is expanded.

v_call,clone_size,cdr3_aa
TRBV2,-,CASSVAGRSTDTQYF
TRBV18,-,CASSSPTGSRETQYF
TRBV5-1,-,CATSGRGETQYF
TRBV5-6,-,CASTFRGSNQPQHF
TRBV7-2,-,CASSQGGASRTNYGYTF
TRBV29-1,-,CSPSFWGTPIPGELFF
TRBV5-1,-,CASSLKLAGKETQYF
TRBV5-4,-,CASSLGTLSSGANVLTF
TRBV2,-,CASSEWQNYGYTF
TRBV12-3/TRBV12-4,-,CASSFGSYEKLFF
TRBV5-1,few,CASSLETDSNEQFF
TRBV2,-,CASSVRGGNSEQYF
TRBV2,-,CASSATGEVTEAFF
TRBV27,-,CASSYTGGPYNEQFF
TRBV4-1,-,CASSQEGVIGTDTQYF
TRBV6-5,once,CASSQNSNQPQHF
TRBV27,-,CASSSPLRGVYEQYF
TRBV19,-,CASSTGLAGGIYNEQFF
TRBV2,-,CASSEAWSIGLVEKLFF
TRBV30,-,CAWNRGSYEQYF
TRBV6-6,-,CASSWTSGGITDTQYF
TRBV19,-,CASSGTQTLNEQFF
TRBV7-9,-,CASSLVVGLAGAQETQYF
TRBV14,-,CASSRAGQKETQYF
TRBV6-6,-,CASRGTATDTQYF
TRBV6-5,-,CASRGGDPEAFF
TRBV4-1,-,CASSYRSSTMNTEAFF
TRBV11-2,-,CASSLNRGQETQYF
TRBV27,-,CASSLTGTGANVLTF
TRBV4-1,-,CASSQAPTGVEQYF
TRBV18,-,CASSPHRGETQYF
TRBV5-1,-,CASSLGVLSPDYEQFF
TRBV6-1,few,CASSDIGLAGSNEQFF
TRBV12-5,-,CASGFGQNTGELFF
TRBV28,-,CASSSSPGVSNYGYTF
TRBV24-1,-,CATSDTSSYNEQFF
TRBV5-1,-,CASRTGTSILVTDTQYF
TRBV18,-,CASSPTGTTLQETQYF
TRBV27,-,CASRGQGYGYTF
TRBV30,-,CAWEPGGEAGGYTF
TRBV5-6,-,CASSLIGVEQFF
TRBV6-4,-,CASSPSQAYPYYTF
TRBV3-1/TRBV3-2,-,CASSQSTGRVYEQYF
TRBV6-2/TRBV6-3,-,CASSRAQDSLSLVF
TRBV27,-,CASRGLGTPQYF
TRBV19,-,CASDSTGGGYSPLHF
TRBV11-3,-,CASSLKRGYTGELFF
TRBV5-1,-,CASSSYSGANGELFF